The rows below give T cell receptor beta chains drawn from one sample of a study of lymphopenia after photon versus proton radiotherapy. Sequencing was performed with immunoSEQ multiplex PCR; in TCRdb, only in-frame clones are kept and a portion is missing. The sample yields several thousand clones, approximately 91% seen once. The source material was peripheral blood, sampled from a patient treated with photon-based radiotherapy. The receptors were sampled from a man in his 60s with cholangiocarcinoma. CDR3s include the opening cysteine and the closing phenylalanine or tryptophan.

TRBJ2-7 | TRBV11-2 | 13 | CASSTPRFYEQYF
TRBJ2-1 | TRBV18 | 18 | CASSPFGSSSGGPNEQFF
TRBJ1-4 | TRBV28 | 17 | CASSLAPDTTPNEKLFF
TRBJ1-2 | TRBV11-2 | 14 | CASSSQGAVPGYTF
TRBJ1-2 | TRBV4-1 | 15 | CASTPSLREHYGYTF
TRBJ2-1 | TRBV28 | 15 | CASSLGTGILNEQFF
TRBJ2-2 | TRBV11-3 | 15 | CASSHHSGSPGELFF
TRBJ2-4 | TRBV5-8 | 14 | CASSLEQGSFPWYF
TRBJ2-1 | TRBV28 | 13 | CASSLGSYNEQFF
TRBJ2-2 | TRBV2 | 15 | CASTSDRGLGGELFF
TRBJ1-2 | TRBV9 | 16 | CASSVAQMAGYYGYTF
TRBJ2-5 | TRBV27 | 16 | CASSSGRTSGWETQYF
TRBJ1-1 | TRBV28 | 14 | CASGFGGSVPEAFF
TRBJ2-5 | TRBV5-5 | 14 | CASSPPSEGETQYF
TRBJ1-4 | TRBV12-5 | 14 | CASGFGTAVAELFF
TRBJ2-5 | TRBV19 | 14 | CASRSTGRGETQYF
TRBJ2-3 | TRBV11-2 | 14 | CASSPSGGLDTQYF
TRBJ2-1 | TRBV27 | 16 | CASSSQSGGVNNEQFF
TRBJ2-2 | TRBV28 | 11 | CANPFLRELFF
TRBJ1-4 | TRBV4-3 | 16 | CASSQTQTFSGEKLFF
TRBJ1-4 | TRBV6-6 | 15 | CASMEVAGPNEKLFF
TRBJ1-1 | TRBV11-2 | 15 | CASSLAGQVNTEAFF
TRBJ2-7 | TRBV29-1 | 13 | CSVGGLADYEQYF
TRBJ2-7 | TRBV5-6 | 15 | CASSLAGGLEYEQYF
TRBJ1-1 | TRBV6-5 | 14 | CASSATGPNTEAFF
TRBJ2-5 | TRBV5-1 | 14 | CASSLIQGQETQYF
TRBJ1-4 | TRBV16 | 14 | CASRPGPSAGKLFF
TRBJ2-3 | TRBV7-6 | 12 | CASSLRGHTQYF
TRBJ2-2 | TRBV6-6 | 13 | CASSSRLDGELFF